The clone carrying this T cell receptor (beta chain) showed up just once. The data are from a study of blood T cell repertoires in COVID-19. Study overall: PBMCs, B-cell-depleted T cells, or T cells were the source of the cDNA or gDNA that made up the material.

The CDR3 runs to 16 residues. The trim removed 4 bases at V and 8 bases at J, leaving 11 bases unmatched. Germline V lookup: CDR1 LGHDT, CDR2 YNNKEL (reference sequence). In the original processing: Amplification of reference gene primers provided the estimated nucleated cell counts. Some clones are missing from TCRdb's copy, which holds only in-frame ones; the method was immunoSEQ multiplex PCR. V, J and clone size were drawn from that table, and D and trimming were deduced from the DNA. The sample has 65,000 to 70,000 clones, around 90% seen once; the top ten hold around 13%. This receptor was obtained from a human donor with active COVID-19. The donor label of this sample is uncertain. The rearrangement links TRBV3-1 (or the pseudogene TRBV3-2) to TRBJ1-4; the match to TRBD1 covers 9 bases. Sequenced input: peripheral blood. CDR3 DNA: TGTGCCAGCAGCCCGAACCGGGGACAGGGCAACGAAAAACTGTTTTTT. It yields the protein CASSPNRGQGNEKLFF.